Sequencing of this T cell receptor beta chain was carried out in a study of T cell repertoires in cytomegalovirus infection. Findings of the study overall: Identification of carriers of CMV plus the relevant HLA was performed using cumulative public TCR beta family frequency.

MiXCR was run by TCRdb on the reads, yielding one entry per CDR3 protein. This sample has about 320,000 distinct CDR3 sequences; roughly 9.5% occur once, and the top ten carry roughly 4.5%. A few counts support this clonotype. As yet, its antigen is unknown. Trimming cost V 6 bases and J 5 bases; bases outside gene matches: 9. The CDR3 is made up of 14 amino acids. Germline V gives CDR1 LGHDT, CDR2 YNNKEL (reference sequence). This receptor was taken from a human donor in good health (CMV status not recorded). Some clones in this sample may be carry-over from other donors' samples. V gene TRBV3-1 combines with J gene TRBJ1-2; 7 nucleotides match TRBD1. Sequences were obtained from PBMCs. CDR3 nucleotides: TGTGCCAGCAGTTACGGACAGGAAATATATGGCTACACCTTC. It yields the protein CASSYGQEIYGYTF.